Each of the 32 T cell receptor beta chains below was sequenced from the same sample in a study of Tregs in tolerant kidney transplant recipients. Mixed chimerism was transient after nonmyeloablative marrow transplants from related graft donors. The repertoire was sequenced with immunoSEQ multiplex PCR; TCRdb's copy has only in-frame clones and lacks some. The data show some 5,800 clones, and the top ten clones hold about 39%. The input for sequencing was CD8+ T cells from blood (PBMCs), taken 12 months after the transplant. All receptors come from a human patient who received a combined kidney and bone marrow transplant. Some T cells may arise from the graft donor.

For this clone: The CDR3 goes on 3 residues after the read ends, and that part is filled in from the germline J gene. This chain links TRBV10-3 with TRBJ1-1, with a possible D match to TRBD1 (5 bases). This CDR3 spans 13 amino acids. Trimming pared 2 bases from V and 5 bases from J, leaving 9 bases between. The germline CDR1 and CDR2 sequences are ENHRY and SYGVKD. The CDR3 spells CAISEGAGTEAFF. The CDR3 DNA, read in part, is TGTGCCATCAGTGAGGGGGCCGGGACTGAA.

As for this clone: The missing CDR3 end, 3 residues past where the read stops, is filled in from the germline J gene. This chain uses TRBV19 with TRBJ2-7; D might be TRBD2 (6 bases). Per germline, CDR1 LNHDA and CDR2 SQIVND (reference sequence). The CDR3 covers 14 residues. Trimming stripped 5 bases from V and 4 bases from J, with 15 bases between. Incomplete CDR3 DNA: TGTGCCAGTAGTGTGGCGGGAACCCAGTACGAG. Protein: CASSVAGTQYE. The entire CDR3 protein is CASSVAGTQYEQYF.

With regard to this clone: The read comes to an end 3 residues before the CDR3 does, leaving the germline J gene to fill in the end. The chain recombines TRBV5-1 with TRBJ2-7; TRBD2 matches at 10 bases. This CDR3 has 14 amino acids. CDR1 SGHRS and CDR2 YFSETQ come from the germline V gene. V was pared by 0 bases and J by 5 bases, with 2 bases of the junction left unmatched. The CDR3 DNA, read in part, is TGCGCCAGCAGCTTGGAACTAGCGGGACACGAG. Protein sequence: CASSLELAGHE. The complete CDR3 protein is CASSLELAGHEQYF.

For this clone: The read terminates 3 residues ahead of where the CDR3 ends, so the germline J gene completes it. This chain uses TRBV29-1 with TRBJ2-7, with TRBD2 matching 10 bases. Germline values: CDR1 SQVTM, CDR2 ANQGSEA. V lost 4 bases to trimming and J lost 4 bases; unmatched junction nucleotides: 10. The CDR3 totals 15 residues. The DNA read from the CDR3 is TGCAGCGTTGCTAGTATCCTAGCGGGAGTTTACGAG. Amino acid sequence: CSVASILAGVYE. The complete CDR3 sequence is CSVASILAGVYEQYF.

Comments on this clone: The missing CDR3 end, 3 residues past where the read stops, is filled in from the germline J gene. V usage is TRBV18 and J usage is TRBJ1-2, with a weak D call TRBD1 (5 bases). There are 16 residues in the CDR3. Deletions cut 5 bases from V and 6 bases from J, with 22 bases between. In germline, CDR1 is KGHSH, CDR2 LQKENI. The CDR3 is CASSLVFRPPGDGYTF. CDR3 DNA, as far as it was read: TGTGCCAGCTCATTGGTCTTCCGCCCCCCGGGGGATGGC.

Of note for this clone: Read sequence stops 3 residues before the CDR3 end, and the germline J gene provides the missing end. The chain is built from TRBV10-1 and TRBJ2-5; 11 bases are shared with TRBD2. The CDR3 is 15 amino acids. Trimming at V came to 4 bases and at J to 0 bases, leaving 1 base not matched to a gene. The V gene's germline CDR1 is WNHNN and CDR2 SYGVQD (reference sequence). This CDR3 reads CASSVTSGNQETQYF. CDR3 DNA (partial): TGCGCCAGCAGTGTGACTAGCGGGAACCAAGAGACC.

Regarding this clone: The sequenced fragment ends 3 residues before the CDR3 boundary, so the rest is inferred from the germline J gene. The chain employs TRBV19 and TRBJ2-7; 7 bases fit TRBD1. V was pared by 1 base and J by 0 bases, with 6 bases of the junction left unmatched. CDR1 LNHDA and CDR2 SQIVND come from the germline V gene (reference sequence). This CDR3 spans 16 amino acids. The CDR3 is CASSIGGQRYSYEQYF. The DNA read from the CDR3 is TGTGCCAGTAGTATAGGGGGACAGCGGTACTCCTACGAG.

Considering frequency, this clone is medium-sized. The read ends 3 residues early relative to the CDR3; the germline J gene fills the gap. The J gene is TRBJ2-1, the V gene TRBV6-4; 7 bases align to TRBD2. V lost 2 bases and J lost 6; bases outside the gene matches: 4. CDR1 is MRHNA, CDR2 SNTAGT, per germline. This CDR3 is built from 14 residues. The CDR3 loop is CASSDPSGSNEQFF. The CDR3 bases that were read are TGTGCCAGCAGTGACCCTAGCGGCTCCAATGAG.

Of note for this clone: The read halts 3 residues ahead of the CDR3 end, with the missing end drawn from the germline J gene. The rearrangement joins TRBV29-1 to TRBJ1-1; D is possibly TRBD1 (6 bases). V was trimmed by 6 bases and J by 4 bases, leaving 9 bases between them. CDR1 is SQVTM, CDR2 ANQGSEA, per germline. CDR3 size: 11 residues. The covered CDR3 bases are TGCAGCGTGCTACAGGGCACTGAA. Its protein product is CSVLQGTE. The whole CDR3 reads CSVLQGTEAFF.

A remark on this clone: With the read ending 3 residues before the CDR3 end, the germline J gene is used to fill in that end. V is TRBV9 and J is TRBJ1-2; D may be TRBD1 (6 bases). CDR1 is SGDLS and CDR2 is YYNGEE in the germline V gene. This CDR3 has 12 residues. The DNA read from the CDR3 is TGTGCCAGCAGCGGCTCACAGGGTTAT. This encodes CASSGSQGY. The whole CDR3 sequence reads CASSGSQGYYTF.

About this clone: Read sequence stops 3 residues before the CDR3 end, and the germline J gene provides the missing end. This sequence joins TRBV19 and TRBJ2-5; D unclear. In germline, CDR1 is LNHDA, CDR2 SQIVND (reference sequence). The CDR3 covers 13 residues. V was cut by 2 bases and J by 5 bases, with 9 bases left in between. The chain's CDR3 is CASSIYLLETQYF. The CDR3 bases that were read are TGTGCCAGTAGTATATATTTGTTGGAGACC.

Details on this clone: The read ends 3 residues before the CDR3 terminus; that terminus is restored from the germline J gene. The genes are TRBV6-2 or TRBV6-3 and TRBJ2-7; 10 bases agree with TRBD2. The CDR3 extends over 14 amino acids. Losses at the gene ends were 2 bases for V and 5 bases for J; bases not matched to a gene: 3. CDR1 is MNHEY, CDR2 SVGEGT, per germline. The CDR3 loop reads CASSYELAGNEQYF. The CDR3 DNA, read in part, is TGTGCCAGCAGTTACGAACTAGCGGGAAACGAG.

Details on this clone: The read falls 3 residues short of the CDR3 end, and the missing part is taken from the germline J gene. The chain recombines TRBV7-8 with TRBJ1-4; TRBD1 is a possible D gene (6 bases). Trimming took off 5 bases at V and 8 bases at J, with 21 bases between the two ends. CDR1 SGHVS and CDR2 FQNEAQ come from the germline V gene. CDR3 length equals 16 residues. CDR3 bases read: TGTGCCAGCAGCCACGTAGGATTGGGGGCAGGGGAAAAA. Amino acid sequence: CASSHVGLGAGEK. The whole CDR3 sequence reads CASSHVGLGAGEKLFF.

The CDR3 loop reads CASSLSLAGETYEQYF. The sequenced part of the CDR3 DNA is TGTGCCAGCAGCTTGTCCCTAGCGGGGGAAACTTACGAG. The chain uses TRBV13 and TRBJ2-7; TRBD2 agrees at 10 bases. The read stops 3 residues short of the end of the CDR3; the missing end is completed from the germline J gene. Germline V gene lookup returns CDR1 PRHDT and CDR2 FYEKMQ (reference sequence). This CDR3 is built from 16 residues. After removal of 3 bases from V and 4 bases from J, the junction contained 9 bases not matched to a gene.

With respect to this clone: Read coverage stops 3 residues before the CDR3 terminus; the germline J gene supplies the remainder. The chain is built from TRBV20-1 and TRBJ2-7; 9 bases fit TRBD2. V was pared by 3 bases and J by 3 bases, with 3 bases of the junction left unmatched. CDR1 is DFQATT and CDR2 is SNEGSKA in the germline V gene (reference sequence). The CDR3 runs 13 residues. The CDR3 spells CSASSGRVYEQYF. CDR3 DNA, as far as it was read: TGCAGTGCTAGTAGCGGGAGAGTCTACGAG.

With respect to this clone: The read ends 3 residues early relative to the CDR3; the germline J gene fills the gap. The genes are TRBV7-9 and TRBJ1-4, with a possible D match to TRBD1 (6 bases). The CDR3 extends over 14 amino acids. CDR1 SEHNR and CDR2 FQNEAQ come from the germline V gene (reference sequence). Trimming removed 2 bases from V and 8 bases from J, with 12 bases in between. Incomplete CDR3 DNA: TGTGCCAGCAGCTTATGGGGGCTCGACGAAAAA. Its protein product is CASSLWGLDEK. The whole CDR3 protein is CASSLWGLDEKLFF.

CDR3 protein: CASSPENRTGYEQYF. Incomplete CDR3 DNA: TGTGCCAGCTCACCCGAAAACAGGACAGGCTACGAG. The V and J genes are TRBV18 and TRBJ2-7; 7 bases line up with TRBD1. The read stops 3 residues short of the end of the CDR3; the missing end is completed from the germline J gene. Germline V gene data show CDR1 as KGHSH and CDR2 as LQKENI. There are 15 residues in the CDR3. J was trimmed by 3 bases and V by 3 bases; bases with no gene match: 8. Variable domain in full (rest from reference TRBV18 and TRBJ2-7): NAGVMQNPRHLVRRRGQEARLRCSPMKGHSHVYWYRQLPEEGLKFMVYLQKENIIDESGMPKERFSAEFPKEGPSILRIQQVVRGDSAAYFCASSPENRTGYEQYFGPGTRLTVT.

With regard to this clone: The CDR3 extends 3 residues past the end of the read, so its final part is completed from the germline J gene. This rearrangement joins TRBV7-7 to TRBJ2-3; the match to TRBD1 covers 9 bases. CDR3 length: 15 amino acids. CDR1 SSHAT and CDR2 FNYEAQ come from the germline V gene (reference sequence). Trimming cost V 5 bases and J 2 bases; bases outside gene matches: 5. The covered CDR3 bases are TGTGCCAGCAGCCCAGGACAGGGGTTCACAGATACG. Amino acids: CASSPGQGFTDT. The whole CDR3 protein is CASSPGQGFTDTQYF.

CDR3 amino acids: CASSFLEGLDEKLFF. The part of the CDR3 DNA that was read is TGTGCCAGCAGTTTCCTGGAGGGTCTTGATGAAAAA. This sequence joins TRBV6-2 or TRBV6-3 and TRBJ1-4, with D uncertain. The observed sequence ends 3 residues before the CDR3 terminus, with the missing tail filled in from the germline J gene. V gave up 4 bases and J gave up 6 bases, with 15 bases separating them. The V gene's germline CDR1 is MNHEY and CDR2 SVGEGT. CDR3 length: 15 residues.

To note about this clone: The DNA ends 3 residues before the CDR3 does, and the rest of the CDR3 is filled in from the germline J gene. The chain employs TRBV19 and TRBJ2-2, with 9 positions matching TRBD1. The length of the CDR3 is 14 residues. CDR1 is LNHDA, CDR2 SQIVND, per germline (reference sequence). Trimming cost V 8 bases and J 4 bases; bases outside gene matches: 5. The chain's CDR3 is CASSGTGSTGELFF. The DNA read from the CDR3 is TGTGCCAGTTCCGGGACAGGGAGCACCGGGGAG.

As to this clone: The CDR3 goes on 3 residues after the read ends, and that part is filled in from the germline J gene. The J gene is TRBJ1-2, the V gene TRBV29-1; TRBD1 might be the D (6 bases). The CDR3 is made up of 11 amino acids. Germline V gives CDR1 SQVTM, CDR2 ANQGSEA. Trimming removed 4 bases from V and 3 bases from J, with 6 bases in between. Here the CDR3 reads CSVGQDYGYTF. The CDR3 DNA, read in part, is TGCAGCGTTGGACAGGACTATGGC.

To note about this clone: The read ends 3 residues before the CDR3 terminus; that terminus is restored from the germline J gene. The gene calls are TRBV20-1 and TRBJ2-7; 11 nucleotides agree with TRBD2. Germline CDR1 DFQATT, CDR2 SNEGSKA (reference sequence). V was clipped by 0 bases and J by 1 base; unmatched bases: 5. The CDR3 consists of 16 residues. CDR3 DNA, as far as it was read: TGCAGTGCTAGAGATATACTAGCGGGAGTATCCTACGAG. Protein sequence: CSARDILAGVSYE. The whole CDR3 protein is CSARDILAGVSYEQYF.

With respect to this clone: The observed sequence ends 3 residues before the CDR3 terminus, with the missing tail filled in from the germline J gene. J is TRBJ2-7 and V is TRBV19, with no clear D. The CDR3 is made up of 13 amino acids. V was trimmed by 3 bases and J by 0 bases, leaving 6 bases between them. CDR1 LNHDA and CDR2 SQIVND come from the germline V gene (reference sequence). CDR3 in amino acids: CASSIVSSYEQYF. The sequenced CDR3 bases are TGTGCCAGTAGTATTGTCAGCTCCTACGAG.

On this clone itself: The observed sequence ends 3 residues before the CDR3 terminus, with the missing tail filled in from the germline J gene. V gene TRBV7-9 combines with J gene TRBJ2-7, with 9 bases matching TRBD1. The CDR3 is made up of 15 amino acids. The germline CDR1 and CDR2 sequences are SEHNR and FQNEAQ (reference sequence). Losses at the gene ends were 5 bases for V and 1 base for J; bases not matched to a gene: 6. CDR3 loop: CASSLWGQGSYEQYF. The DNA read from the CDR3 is TGTGCCAGCAGCCTGTGGGGACAGGGTTCCTACGAG.

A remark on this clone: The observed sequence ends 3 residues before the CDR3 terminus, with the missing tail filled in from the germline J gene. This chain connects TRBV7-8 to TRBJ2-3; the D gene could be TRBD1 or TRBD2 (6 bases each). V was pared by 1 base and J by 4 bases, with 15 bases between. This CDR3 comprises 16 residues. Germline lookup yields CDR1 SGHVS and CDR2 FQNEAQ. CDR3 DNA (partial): TGTGCCAGCAGCTTAGTTGACGCAGGGGAGGCAGATACG. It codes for CASSLVDAGEADT. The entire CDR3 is CASSLVDAGEADTQYF.

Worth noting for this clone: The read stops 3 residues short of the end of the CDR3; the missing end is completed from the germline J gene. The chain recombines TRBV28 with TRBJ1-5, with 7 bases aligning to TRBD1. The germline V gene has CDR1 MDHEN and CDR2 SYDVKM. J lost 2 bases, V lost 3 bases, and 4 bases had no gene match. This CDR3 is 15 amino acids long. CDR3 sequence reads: CASSFQGVRNQPQHF. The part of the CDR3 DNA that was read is TGTGCCAGCAGTTTTCAGGGGGTTCGCAATCAGCCC.

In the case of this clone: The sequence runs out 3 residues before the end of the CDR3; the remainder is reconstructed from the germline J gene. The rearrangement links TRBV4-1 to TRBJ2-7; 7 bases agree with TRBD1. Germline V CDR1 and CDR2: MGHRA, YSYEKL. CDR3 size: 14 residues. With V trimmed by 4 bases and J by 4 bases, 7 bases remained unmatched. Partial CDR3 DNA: TGCGCCAGCAGCCCCGGTCAGGGGGTATACGAG. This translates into CASSPGQGVYE. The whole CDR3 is CASSPGQGVYEQYF.

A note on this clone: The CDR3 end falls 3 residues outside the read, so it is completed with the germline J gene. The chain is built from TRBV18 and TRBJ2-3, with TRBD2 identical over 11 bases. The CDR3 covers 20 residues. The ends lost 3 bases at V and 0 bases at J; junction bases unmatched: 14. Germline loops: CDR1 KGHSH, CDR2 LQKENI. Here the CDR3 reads CASSPLWGTSGKTSTDTQYF. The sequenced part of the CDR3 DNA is TGTGCCAGCTCACCTTTGTGGGGGACTAGCGGTAAAACTAGCACAGATACG.

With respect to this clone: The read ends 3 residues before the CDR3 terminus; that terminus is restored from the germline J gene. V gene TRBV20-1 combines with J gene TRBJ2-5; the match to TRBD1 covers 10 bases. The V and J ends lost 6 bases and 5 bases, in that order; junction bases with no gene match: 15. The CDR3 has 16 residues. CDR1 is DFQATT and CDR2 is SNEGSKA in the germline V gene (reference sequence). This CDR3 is CSASPLDRGLGETQYF. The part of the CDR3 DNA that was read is TGCAGTGCGAGCCCCTTGGACAGGGGGTTAGGGGAGACC.

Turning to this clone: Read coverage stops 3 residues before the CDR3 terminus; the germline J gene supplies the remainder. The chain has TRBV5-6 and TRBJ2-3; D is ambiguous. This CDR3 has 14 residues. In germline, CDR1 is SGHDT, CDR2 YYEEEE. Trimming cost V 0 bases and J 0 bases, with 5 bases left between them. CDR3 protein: CASSLVQSTDTQYF. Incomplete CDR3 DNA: TGTGCCAGCAGCTTGGTTCAGAGCACAGATACG.

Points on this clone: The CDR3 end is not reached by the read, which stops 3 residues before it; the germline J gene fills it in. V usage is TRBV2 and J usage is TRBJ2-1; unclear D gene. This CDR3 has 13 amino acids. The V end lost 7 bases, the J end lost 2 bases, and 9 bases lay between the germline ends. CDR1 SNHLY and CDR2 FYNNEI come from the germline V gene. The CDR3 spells CASIRPTYNEQFF. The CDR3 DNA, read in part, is TGTGCCAGCATAAGGCCGACCTACAATGAG.

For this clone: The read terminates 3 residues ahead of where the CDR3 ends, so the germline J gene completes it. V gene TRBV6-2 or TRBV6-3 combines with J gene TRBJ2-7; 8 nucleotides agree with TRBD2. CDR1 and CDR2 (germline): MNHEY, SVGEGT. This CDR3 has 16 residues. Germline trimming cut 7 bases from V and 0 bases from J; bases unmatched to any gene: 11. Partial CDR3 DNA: TGTGCCAGCATTGGGCTAGCGGGCTCCCCCTCCTACGAG. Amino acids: CASIGLAGSPSYE. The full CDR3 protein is CASIGLAGSPSYEQYF.